The 22 T cell receptor beta chains reported below all come from one sample, sequenced in a study of blood T cell repertoires in COVID-19. Clones were read by immunoSEQ multiplex PCR, and TCRdb kept only the in-frame ones, dropping some. Of about 200,000 clones listed, less than 95% are singletons. The sequencing input was peripheral blood. The receptors were gathered from a man in his thirties or forties with COVID-19, enrolled during active disease.

The V call is TRBV11-2, the J call TRBJ1-1, with D hard to call. The CDR3 length is 14 residues. From germline, CDR1 is SGHAT and CDR2 FQNNGV. With 1 base removed from V and 1 base from J, the gap between germline ends came to 7 bases. CDR3 amino acids: CASSLGGWNTEAFF. The CDR3 coding sequence is TGTGCCAGCAGCTTAGGAGGCTGGAACACTGAAGCTTTCTTT.

The V call is TRBV30, the J call TRBJ2-7; D possibly corresponds to TRBD1 (5 bases). Trimming removed 1 base at V and 6 bases at J, with 10 bases between. Germline CDR1 reads GTSNPN; CDR2 reads SVGIG (reference sequence). The CDR3 is 12 amino acids. The CDR3, as DNA: TGTGCCTGGAGTGAACAGCAGGGCGAGCAGTACTTC. Protein product: CAWSEQQGEQYF.

This clone showed up just once. This chain connects TRBV7-6 to TRBJ1-5, with a tentative D call TRBD1 (5 bases). Germline CDR1 is SGHVS and CDR2 is FNYEAQ. V was pared by 6 bases and J by 10 bases, with 25 bases between. The CDR3 runs 16 residues. For the CDR3, the DNA is TGTGCCAGCAGTTGCATTAATGGGCCCCCCGGGGGTCCCCAGCATTTT. This encodes CASSCINGPPGGPQHF.

The CDR3 spells CASSHREALNNEQFF. The CDR3 DNA reads TGTGCCAGCTCACACCGAGAAGCCCTCAACAATGAGCAGTTCTTC. The chain recombines TRBV18 with TRBJ2-1; D is ambiguous. Germline V gives CDR1 KGHSH, CDR2 LQKENI. Deletions cut 4 bases from V and 5 bases from J, with 15 bases between. The CDR3 has 15 amino acids. Drawing the rest from reference TRBV18 and TRBJ2-1, the complete variable domain is NAGVMQNPRHLVRRRGQEARLRCSPMKGHSHVYWYRQLPEEGLKFMVYLQKENIIDESGMPKERFSAEFPKEGPSILRIQQVVRGDSAAYFCASSHREALNNEQFFGPGTRLTVL.

The table lists this clone with a count of one. The chain is built from TRBV5-4 and TRBJ2-3; the match to TRBD1 covers 9 bases. J lost 2 bases, V lost 6 bases, and 13 bases had no gene match. CDR1 and CDR2 from the germline V gene are SGHNT and YYREEE (reference sequence). The CDR3 runs 17 residues. The CDR3 sequence is CASTPQGARLSTDTQYF. DNA for the CDR3: TGTGCCAGCACCCCACAGGGGGCCCGTTTATCCACAGATACGCAGTATTTT. Together with reference TRBV5-4 and TRBJ2-3, the CDR3 gives the full variable domain: ETGVTQSPTHLIKTRGQQVTLRCSSQSGHNTVSWYQQALGQGPQFIFQYYREEENGRGNFPPRFSGLQFPNYSSELNVNALELDDSALYLCASTPQGARLSTDTQYFGPGTRLTVL.

This clone was recorded only once. The chain has TRBV13 and TRBJ2-7, with 7 bases lining up with TRBD2. The V segment lost 1 base and the J segment 1 base; nucleotides outside the gene matches: 1. The CDR3 is made up of 14 amino acids. Germline CDR1 and CDR2: PRHDT and FYEKMQ (reference sequence). CDR3 sequence (DNA): TGTGCCAGCAGCTTAGCGGGGGGTTCCTACGAGCAGTACTTC. Residues: CASSLAGGSYEQYF.

The CDR3 sequence is CASSQGAQTGGFFMAQHF. The CDR3 nucleotides read TGCGCCAGCAGCCAAGGCGCCCAGACAGGGGGCTTTTTCATGGCCCAGCATTTT. The chain joins TRBV4-1 to TRBJ1-5; 10 bases align to TRBD1. Per the germline V gene, CDR1 is MGHRA and CDR2 is YSYEKL. CDR3 length equals 18 residues. The V segment lost 1 base and the J segment 11 bases; nucleotides outside the gene matches: 17.

V gene TRBV9 combines with J gene TRBJ1-1; 8 bases map to TRBD1. J lost 4 bases, V lost 2 bases, and 4 bases had no gene match. Per germline, CDR1 SGDLS and CDR2 YYNGEE. CDR3 length equals 14 residues. This chain's CDR3 is CASSVQGAGTEAFF. The DNA of the CDR3 is TGTGCCAGCAGCGTTCAGGGGGCTGGCACTGAAGCTTTCTTT.

The rearrangement joins TRBV5-5 to TRBJ1-6; a possible D gene is TRBD1 (5 bases). V was trimmed by 4 bases and J by 10 bases, leaving 15 bases between them. The CDR3 consists of 14 residues. Per the germline V gene, CDR1 is SGHKS and CDR2 is YYEKEE (reference sequence). CDR3 in amino acids: CASSGGTANSPLHF. Here the CDR3 DNA reads TGTGCCAGCAGCGGCGGGACGGCTAACTCACCCCTCCACTTT. Full variable domain (remainder filled in from reference TRBV5-5 and TRBJ1-6): DAGVTQSPTHLIKTRGQQVTLRCSPISGHKSVSWYQQVLGQGPQFIFQYYEKEERGRGNFPDRFSARQFPNYSSELNVNALLLGDSALYLCASSGGTANSPLHFGNGTRLTVT.

The chain uses TRBV18 and TRBJ1-1; D remains unclear. The CDR3 runs 13 residues. V dropped 3 bases and J dropped 0 bases, with 5 bases sitting between them. Germline CDR1 and CDR2: KGHSH and LQKENI. The CDR3 reads CASSPSVNTEAFF. The DNA for the CDR3 is TGTGCCAGCTCACCCTCCGTGAACACTGAAGCTTTCTTT. Drawing the rest from reference TRBV18 and TRBJ1-1, the complete variable domain is NAGVMQNPRHLVRRRGQEARLRCSPMKGHSHVYWYRQLPEEGLKFMVYLQKENIIDESGMPKERFSAEFPKEGPSILRIQQVVRGDSAAYFCASSPSVNTEAFFGQGTRLTVV.

The gene calls are TRBV13 and TRBJ2-7; maybe TRBD1 (6 bases). Trimming removed 5 bases at V and 0 bases at J, with 11 bases between. The CDR3 extends over 14 amino acids. The germline V gene encodes CDR1 PRHDT and CDR2 FYEKMQ (reference sequence). The CDR3 here is CASSPGQSSYEQYF. Here the CDR3 DNA reads TGTGCCAGCAGCCCTGGACAGAGCTCCTACGAGCAGTACTTC.

The CDR3 coding sequence is TGTGCCAGCAGCCCGGGACAAATAAACACTGAAGCTTTCTTT. Protein product: CASSPGQINTEAFF. The chain uses TRBV27 and TRBJ1-1, with a possible D match to TRBD1 (6 bases). The germline V gene encodes CDR1 MNHEY and CDR2 SMNVEV (reference sequence). Trimming removed 6 bases at V and 2 bases at J, with 13 bases between. The CDR3 runs to 14 residues.

The genes are TRBV10-3 and TRBJ1-1, with D tentatively TRBD1 (6 bases). The V gene's germline CDR1 is ENHRY and CDR2 SYGVKD. The V end lost 6 bases, the J end lost 3 bases, and 17 bases lay between the germline ends. The length of the CDR3 is 15 residues. The CDR3 protein is CAISPLGAEDTEAFF. The DNA of the CDR3 is TGTGCCATCAGCCCGTTGGGGGCTGAGGACACTGAAGCTTTCTTT.

This chain connects TRBV5-1 to TRBJ2-3; 9 bases fit TRBD1. This CDR3 contains 15 residues. Germline loops: CDR1 SGHRS, CDR2 YFSETQ. Trimming cost V 4 bases and J 1 base; bases outside gene matches: 4. CDR3 sequence reads: CASSLWTGGTDTQYF. CDR3 nucleotide sequence: TGCGCCAGCAGCCTATGGACAGGGGGCACAGATACGCAGTATTTT.

The V and J genes are TRBV5-1 and TRBJ2-7; tentatively, D is TRBD1 (6 bases). CDR3 size: 15 residues. Per the germline V gene, CDR1 is SGHRS and CDR2 is YFSETQ. Trimming took off 0 bases at V and 4 bases at J, with 14 bases between the two ends. This CDR3 is CASSLGNRDMYEQYF. The DNA for the CDR3 is TGCGCCAGCAGCTTGGGAAACAGGGATATGTACGAGCAGTACTTC. The whole variable domain, filled in from reference TRBV5-1 and TRBJ2-7, reads KAGVTQTPRYLIKTRGQQVTLSCSPISGHRSVSWYQQTPGQGLQFLFEYFSETQRNKGNFPGRFSGRQFSNSRSEMNVSTLELGDSALYLCASSLGNRDMYEQYFGPGTRLTVT.

The chain joins TRBV6-5 to TRBJ1-4; 7 nucleotides align to TRBD1. This CDR3 contains 14 residues. The germline V gene encodes CDR1 MNHEY and CDR2 SVGAGI. V was pared by 5 bases and J by 8 bases, with 8 bases of the junction left unmatched. CDR3 residues: CASSTGDIPEKLFF. The CDR3 nucleotides read TGTGCCAGCAGTACAGGGGATATCCCCGAAAAACTGTTTTTT.

The V call is TRBV5-4, the J call TRBJ2-1, with 7 bases aligning to TRBD2. There are 15 residues in the CDR3. The V segment lost 0 bases and the J segment 6 bases; nucleotides outside the gene matches: 6. Germline values: CDR1 SGHNT, CDR2 YYREEE (reference sequence). CDR3 region: CASSLGGGNGNEQFF. Written as DNA, the CDR3 is TGTGCCAGCAGCTTGGGCGGGGGTAATGGCAATGAGCAGTTCTTC.

V gene TRBV19 combines with J gene TRBJ2-1; weak D call: TRBD2 (6 bases). CDR3 length equals 15 residues. CDR1 and CDR2 (germline): LNHDA, SQIVND (reference sequence). Trimming left V 7 bases short and J 0 bases short, with 13 bases between. DNA for the CDR3: TGTGCCAGTACCCCTAGCGCAAACTCCTACAATGAGCAGTTCTTC. Its protein product is CASTPSANSYNEQFF. Variable domain in full (rest from reference TRBV19 and TRBJ2-1): DGGITQSPKYLFRKEGQNVTLSCEQNLNHDAMYWYRQDPGQGLRLIYYSQIVNDFQKGDIAEGYSVSREKKESFPLTVTSAQKNPTAFYLCASTPSANSYNEQFFGPGTRLTVL.

This chain links TRBV2 with TRBJ1-1; the match to TRBD1 covers 7 bases. Germline CDR1 and CDR2: SNHLY and FYNNEI. The CDR3 consists of 15 residues. V lost 6 bases and J lost 0; bases outside the gene matches: 7. The CDR3 region is CASRPTGTLNTEAFF. The CDR3 bases are TGTGCCAGCAGGCCGACAGGGACCTTGAACACTGAAGCTTTCTTT.

The V call is TRBV7-2, the J call TRBJ1-1; the D gene is possibly TRBD1 (6 bases). Germline V CDR1 and CDR2: SGHTA, FQGNSA. The CDR3 has 15 residues. Trimming left V 6 bases short and J 1 base short, with 15 bases between. The chain's CDR3 is CASSRIQGGNTEAFF. The DNA of the CDR3 is TGTGCCAGCAGTCGAATACAAGGGGGGAACACTGAAGCTTTCTTT.

V gene TRBV19 combines with J gene TRBJ2-1; D might be TRBD2 (5 bases). V was cut by 7 bases and J by 4 bases, with 17 bases left in between. The CDR3 loop spans 15 amino acids. Germline assignment: CDR1 LNHDA and CDR2 SQIVND (reference sequence). CDR3 nucleotide sequence: TGTGCCAGTAACCTCGTCGCCGGGGATTACAATGAGCAGTTCTTC. It codes for CASNLVAGDYNEQFF.

The J gene is TRBJ1-2, the V gene TRBV19; 8 bases are a match to TRBD1. The V segment lost 6 bases and the J segment 4 bases; nucleotides outside the gene matches: 10. CDR1 is LNHDA and CDR2 is SQIVND in the germline V gene (reference sequence). This CDR3 spans 15 amino acids. The CDR3 nucleotides are TGTGCCAGTAGCTTAGCCGGGACAGGATTCTATGGCTACACCTTC. It is translated as CASSLAGTGFYGYTF.